These T cell receptor beta chains were read from a single sample in a study of blood T cell repertoires in COVID-19. Here immunoSEQ multiplex PCR was the method, and the copy in TCRdb shows in-frame clones only, minus some. The sample yields under 250,000 clones, over 80% seen once. The sample taken for sequencing was peripheral blood. The receptor set was obtained from a man aged 40-55 years with acute or convalescent COVID-19. Both conserved end residues are part of each CDR3. Fields, in order: V gene, D gene, clone size, J gene, CDR3 protein, CDR3 DNA. A D gene is named only where the DNA matches it firmly. Some rows mark clone size as missing; the rest say once, few, many or name a class of expanded clone.

V gene: TRBV5-1; D gene: TRBD2; clone size: few; J gene: TRBJ2-7; CDR3 protein: CASSLEASGSSHEQYF; CDR3 DNA: TGCGCCAGCAGCTTGGAGGCTAGCGGGAGTTCCCACGAGCAGTACTTC
V gene: TRBV5-1; D gene: TRBD2; clone size: .; J gene: TRBJ2-7; CDR3 protein: CASSLTPGTSGNEQYF; CDR3 DNA: TGCGCCAGCAGCTTAACCCCTGGGACTAGCGGGAATGAGCAGTACTTC
V gene: TRBV30; D gene: TRBD2; clone size: .; J gene: TRBJ2-7; CDR3 protein: CAWNGRAVVDEQYF; CDR3 DNA: TGTGCCTGGAACGGGAGGGCCGTCGTGGACGAGCAGTACTTC
V gene: TRBV27; D gene: .; clone size: .; J gene: TRBJ1-5; CDR3 protein: CASSGRHSNQPQHF; CDR3 DNA: TGTGCCAGCAGTGGCAGACATAGCAATCAGCCCCAGCATTTT
V gene: TRBV10-1; D gene: TRBD2; clone size: .; J gene: TRBJ2-1; CDR3 protein: CASSETSGRGGEQFF; CDR3 DNA: TGCGCCAGCAGTGAAACTAGCGGGAGAGGGGGTGAGCAGTTCTTC
V gene: TRBV5-1; D gene: .; clone size: .; J gene: TRBJ2-1; CDR3 protein: CASSRGGYNEQFF; CDR3 DNA: TGCGCCAGCAGCAGAGGGGGCTACAATGAGCAGTTCTTC
V gene: TRBV15; D gene: TRBD1; clone size: .; J gene: TRBJ2-3; CDR3 protein: CATSFHGGQAADTQYF; CDR3 DNA: TGTGCCACCAGCTTCCATGGGGGACAGGCGGCAGATACGCAGTATTTT
V gene: TRBV21-1; D gene: .; clone size: .; J gene: TRBJ1-1; CDR3 protein: CASSKEPGGGNTEAFF; CDR3 DNA: TGTGCCAGCAGCAAAGAACCGGGAGGGGGGAACACTGAAGCTTTCTTT
V gene: TRBV4-3; D gene: .; clone size: once; J gene: TRBJ2-7; CDR3 protein: CASSQDEGSGQYF; CDR3 DNA: TGCGCCAGCAGCCAAGATGAGGGATCTGGGCAGTACTTC
V gene: TRBV19; D gene: .; clone size: few; J gene: TRBJ1-2; CDR3 protein: CASSIADGYTF; CDR3 DNA: TGTGCCAGTAGTATAGCCGATGGCTACACCTTC
V gene: TRBV2; D gene: TRBD1; clone size: .; J gene: TRBJ2-7; CDR3 protein: CASSILGQGTYEQYF; CDR3 DNA: TGTGCCAGCAGCATTTTGGGACAGGGCACCTACGAGCAGTACTTC
V gene: TRBV5-1; D gene: TRBD1; clone size: few; J gene: TRBJ1-2; CDR3 protein: CASSIGGRGGYTF; CDR3 DNA: TGCGCCAGCAGCATAGGGGGCAGGGGAGGCTACACCTTC
V gene: TRBV27; D gene: TRBD1; clone size: .; J gene: TRBJ2-4; CDR3 protein: CASSIIQGPGNIQYF; CDR3 DNA: TGTGCCAGCAGTATAATACAGGGGCCTGGAAACATTCAGTACTTC